The 19 T cell receptor beta chains below were found in one sample sequenced in a study of cytomegalovirus exposure and HLA in healthy donors. Vbeta (60) and Jbeta (13) primers were used in the PCR. TCRdb's copy holds only in-frame clones and misses some; the assay was immunoSEQ multiplex PCR. In the table there are 100,000 to 120,000 clones, 13% to 15% of which are singletons. The sample comprised PBMCs. Every receptor here comes from a female donor in good health and CMV-seronegative.

This clone came up a few times. The chain is built from TRBV2 and TRBJ1-2, with a weak D call TRBD1 (6 bases). The length of the CDR3 is 12 residues. Deletions cut 4 bases from V and 5 bases from J, with 8 bases between. The germline gives CDR1 SNHLY, CDR2 FYNNEI. CDR3 nucleotides: TGTGCCAGCAGTGGACAGGATTATGGCTACACCTTC. It specifies CASSGQDYGYTF.

This clone turned up a few times. The rearrangement joins TRBV15 to TRBJ2-1; perhaps TRBD2 as D (6 bases). Between the trimmed V and J ends, which lost 5 bases and 3 bases, there was a span of 14 bases. The CDR3 is made up of 15 amino acids. Germline values: CDR1 LNHNV, CDR2 YYDKDF (reference sequence). CDR3 amino acids: CATSSGLEGYNEQFF. For the CDR3, the DNA is TGTGCCACCAGCTCTGGACTGGAGGGCTACAATGAGCAGTTCTTC.

This clone was seen a few times. The chain joins TRBV7-8 to TRBJ2-7; D not certain. V lost 5 bases to trimming and J lost 3 bases, with 14 bases between them. The CDR3 has 14 residues. The germline CDR1 and CDR2 sequences are SGHVS and FQNEAQ. The CDR3 here is CASSPPASRYEQYF. The CDR3 bases are TGTGCCAGCAGCCCTCCAGCGAGCCGCTACGAGCAGTACTTC.

V and J are TRBV5-8 and TRBJ2-3; D gene ambiguous. V lost 5 bases, J lost 3 bases, and 7 bases lay in between. The germline V gene encodes CDR1 SGHTS and CDR2 YDEGEE. There are 12 residues in the CDR3. CDR3 bases: TGTGCCAGCAGTCCCCGGACAGATACGCAGTATTTT. Amino acid sequence: CASSPRTDTQYF.

This clone has only a few counts. The rearrangement joins TRBV5-5 to TRBJ1-1; 9 bases line up with TRBD1. The ends lost 3 bases at V and 7 bases at J; junction bases unmatched: 7. CDR3 length: 14 residues. The V gene's germline CDR1 is SGHKS and CDR2 YYEKEE (reference sequence). CDR3 nucleotide sequence: TGTGCCAGCAGCTGGGGGACAGGGCTCGTTGAAGCTTTCTTT. It yields the protein CASSWGTGLVEAFF.

Notes on this clone: Other nucleotide sequences from this sample produce the same CDR3. The chain uses TRBV9 and TRBJ2-3; D is unresolved. V was pared by 0 bases and J by 1 base, with 6 bases between. The CDR3 extends over 14 amino acids. Per the germline V gene, CDR1 is SGDLS and CDR2 is YYNGEE. CDR3 protein: CASSVARRTDTQYF. DNA for the CDR3: TGTGCCAGCAGCGTAGCTAGGCGCACAGATACGCAGTATTTT.

In DNA form, the CDR3 reads TGTGCCAGCACCCTCAGGGGGGACAGGATATGGAGCTATGGCTACACCTTC. Translation gives CASTLRGDRIWSYGYTF. The genes are TRBV7-8 and TRBJ1-2; TRBD1 matches 8 bases. The germline CDR1 and CDR2 sequences are SGHVS and FQNEAQ. The CDR3 totals 17 residues. Germline trimming cut 7 bases from V and 4 bases from J; bases unmatched to any gene: 17. Based on the CDR3 plus reference TRBV7-8 and TRBJ1-2, the full variable domain is GAGVSQSPRYKVAKRGQDVALRCDPISGHVSLFWYQQALGQGPEFLTYFQNEAQLDKSGLPSDRFFAERPEGSVSTLKIQRTQQEDSAVYLCASTLRGDRIWSYGYTFGSGTRLTVV.

This clone was observed a handful of times. The gene calls are TRBV6-1 and TRBJ2-7; the match to TRBD1 covers 11 bases. Germline-derived CDR1 and CDR2 are MNHNS and SASEGT. CDR3 length equals 16 residues. Trimming took 0 bases from V and 5 from J; bases not matched to a gene: 6. The CDR3 here is CASSEALGTGGNEQYF. The CDR3 DNA follows: TGTGCCAGCAGTGAAGCGCTTGGGACAGGGGGTAACGAGCAGTACTTC.

This chain links TRBV7-6 with TRBJ1-1; D may be TRBD1 (5 bases). The CDR3 loop spans 14 amino acids. Looked up from germline, CDR1 is SGHVS and CDR2 is FNYEAQ. The ends were cut back, 0 bases at V and 2 bases at J, with 7 bases in the middle. The CDR3 bases are TGTGCCAGCAGCTTAGCGCGGACAAACACTGAAGCTTTCTTT. It codes for CASSLARTNTEAFF.

This clone came up a few times. V and J are TRBV9 and TRBJ1-5; TRBD1 is a possible D gene (6 bases). Germline V gives CDR1 SGDLS, CDR2 YYNGEE. The V end was cut by 3 bases, the J end by 8 bases, with 24 bases between. This CDR3 comprises 17 residues. The CDR3 bases are TGTGCCAGCAGCGAGGGGTTCGGGGCAGGGGCCGGGGAGCCCCAGCATTTT. It yields the protein CASSEGFGAGAGEPQHF.

In this sample, this clone turned up a few times. The J gene is TRBJ2-2, the V gene TRBV11-3; tentative D call: TRBD2 (5 bases). The CDR3 runs to 15 residues. Trimming stripped 2 bases from V and 7 bases from J, with 14 bases between. Germline V lookup: CDR1 SGHNT, CDR2 YENEEA. CDR3 sequence: CASSLSGARGGELFF. The CDR3 region has the DNA TGTGCCAGCAGCTTAAGCGGAGCGCGAGGCGGGGAGCTGTTTTTT.

This clone was recorded only once. The chain recombines TRBV27 with TRBJ1-4; perhaps TRBD1 as D (5 bases). Trimming left V 4 bases short and J 5 bases short, with 11 bases between. Germline V gene data show CDR1 as MNHEY and CDR2 as SMNVEV (reference sequence). The CDR3 consists of 14 residues. Here the CDR3 reads CASSSGGWNEKLFF. Written as DNA, the CDR3 is TGTGCCAGCAGTTCCGGGGGGTGGAATGAAAAACTGTTTTTT.

The gene calls are TRBV11-2 and TRBJ2-7; possibly TRBD2 for D (5 bases). The V gene lost 1 base and the J gene lost 2 bases, with 9 bases spanning the gap. CDR1 is SGHAT, CDR2 FQNNGV, per germline. There are 14 residues in the CDR3. The chain's CDR3 is CASSLAGKAYEQYF. The CDR3 DNA follows: TGTGCCAGCAGCTTAGCGGGGAAAGCCTACGAGCAGTACTTC.

In DNA form, the CDR3 reads TGCAGCGTCCTCGACAATAACTATGGCTACACCTTC. Its translation: CSVLDNNYGYTF. J is TRBJ1-2 and V is TRBV29-1; D is undetermined. The ends were cut back, 6 bases at V and 1 base at J, with 9 bases in the middle. Germline-derived CDR1 and CDR2 are SQVTM and ANQGSEA. The CDR3 contains 12 residues.

J is TRBJ1-2 and V is TRBV4-1; 11 bases fit TRBD1. From germline, CDR1 is MGHRA and CDR2 YSYEKL. The ends lost 2 bases at V and 6 bases at J; junction bases unmatched: 8. The CDR3 sequence is 16 residues long. CDR3 protein: CASSQSGQGVLDGYTF. CDR3 sequence (DNA): TGCGCCAGCAGCCAATCGGGACAGGGGGTTCTTGATGGCTACACCTTC.

This clone has more than one count but fewer than ten. The chain combines TRBV11-1 with TRBJ1-1; no clear D gene. In germline, CDR1 is SGHAT, CDR2 FQDESV (reference sequence). The CDR3 is 14 amino acids. With 8 bases removed from V and 3 bases from J, the gap between germline ends came to 16 bases. The CDR3 DNA sequence: TGTGCCAGCCGCGGGAGAAGCCGCTACACTGAAGCTTTCTTT. Its protein product is CASRGRSRYTEAFF.

This clone was counted between two and nine times. J is TRBJ1-5 and V is TRBV27; D might be TRBD1 (6 bases). The ends were cut back, 5 bases at V and 8 bases at J, with 10 bases in the middle. The CDR3 sequence is 12 residues long. Per germline, CDR1 MNHEY and CDR2 SMNVEV (reference sequence). The CDR3 nucleotides read TGTGCCAGCAGTACAGGGTATGAGCCCCAGCATTTT. Translation: CASSTGYEPQHF.

This clone was picked up a small number of times. The chain carries TRBV4-3 and TRBJ2-7; TRBD2 is a possible D gene (6 bases). The CDR3 loop spans 15 amino acids. V shed 5 bases and J shed 3 bases, with 17 bases lying between them. Germline CDR1 LGHNA, CDR2 YSLEER. CDR3 in DNA: TGCGCCAGCAGCGTATACCGGGACTTGGGCTACGAGCAGTACTTC. Amino acids: CASSVYRDLGYEQYF.

CDR3 bases: TGTGCCAGCAGACCCACTAGCGGGGAAACAGATACGCAGTATTTT. Amino acid sequence: CASRPTSGETDTQYF. The chain uses TRBV7-2 and TRBJ2-3, with 10 nucleotides matching TRBD2. This CDR3 has 15 residues. V lost 6 bases, J lost 3 bases, and 6 bases stayed unmatched. Per the germline V gene, CDR1 is SGHTA and CDR2 is FQGNSA.